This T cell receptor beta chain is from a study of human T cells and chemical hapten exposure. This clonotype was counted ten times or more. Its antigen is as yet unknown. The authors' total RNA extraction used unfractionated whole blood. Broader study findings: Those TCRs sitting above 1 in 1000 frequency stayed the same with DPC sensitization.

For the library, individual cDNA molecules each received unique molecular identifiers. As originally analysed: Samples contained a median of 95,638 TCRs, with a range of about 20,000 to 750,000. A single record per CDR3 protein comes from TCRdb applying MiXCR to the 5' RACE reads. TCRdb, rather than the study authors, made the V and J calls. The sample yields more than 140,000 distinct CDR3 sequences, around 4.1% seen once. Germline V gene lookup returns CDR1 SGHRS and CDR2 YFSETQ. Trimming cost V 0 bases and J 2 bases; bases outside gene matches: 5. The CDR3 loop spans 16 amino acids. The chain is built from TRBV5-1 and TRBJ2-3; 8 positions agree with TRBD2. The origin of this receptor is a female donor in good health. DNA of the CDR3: TGCGCCAGCAGCTTGGGGCTAGCGGGTAACACAGATACGCAGTATTTT. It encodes CASSLGLAGNTDTQYF.